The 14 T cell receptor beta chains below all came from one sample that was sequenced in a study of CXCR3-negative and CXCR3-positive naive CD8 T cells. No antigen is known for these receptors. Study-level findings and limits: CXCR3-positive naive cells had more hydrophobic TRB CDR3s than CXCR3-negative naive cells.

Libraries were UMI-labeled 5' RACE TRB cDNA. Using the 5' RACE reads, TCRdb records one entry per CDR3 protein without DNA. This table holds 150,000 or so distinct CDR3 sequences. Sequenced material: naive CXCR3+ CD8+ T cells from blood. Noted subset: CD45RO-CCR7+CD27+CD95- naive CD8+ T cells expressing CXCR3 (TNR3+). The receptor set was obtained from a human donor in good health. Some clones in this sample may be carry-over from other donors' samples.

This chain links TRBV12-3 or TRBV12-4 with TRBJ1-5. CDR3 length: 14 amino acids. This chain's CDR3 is CASSLGDGNQPQHF.

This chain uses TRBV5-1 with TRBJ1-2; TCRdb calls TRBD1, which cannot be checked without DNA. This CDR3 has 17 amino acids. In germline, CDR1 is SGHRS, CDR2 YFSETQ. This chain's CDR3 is CASSFTPGQGANYGYTF.

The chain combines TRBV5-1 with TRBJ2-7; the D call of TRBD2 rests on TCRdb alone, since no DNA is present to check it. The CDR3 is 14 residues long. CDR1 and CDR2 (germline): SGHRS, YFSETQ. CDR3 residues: CASSSSGGTYEQYF.

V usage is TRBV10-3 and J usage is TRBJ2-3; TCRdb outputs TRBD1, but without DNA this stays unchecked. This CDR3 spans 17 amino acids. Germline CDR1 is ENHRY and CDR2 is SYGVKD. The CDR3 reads CAIRGRETTGGEDTQYF.

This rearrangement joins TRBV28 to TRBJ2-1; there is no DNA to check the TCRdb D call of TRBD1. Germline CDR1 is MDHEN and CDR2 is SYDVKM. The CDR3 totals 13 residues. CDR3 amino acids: CASSFYRGRAQFF.

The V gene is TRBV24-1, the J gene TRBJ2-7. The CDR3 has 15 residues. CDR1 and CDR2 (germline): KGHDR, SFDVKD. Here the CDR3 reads CATSGVWKPSYEQYF.

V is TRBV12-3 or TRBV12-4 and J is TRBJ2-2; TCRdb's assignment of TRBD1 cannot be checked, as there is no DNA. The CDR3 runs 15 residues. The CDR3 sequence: CASSFAGGPTGELFF.

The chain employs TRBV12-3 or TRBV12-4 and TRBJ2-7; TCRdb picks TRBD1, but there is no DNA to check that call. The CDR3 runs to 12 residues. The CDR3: CATADRGVEQYF.

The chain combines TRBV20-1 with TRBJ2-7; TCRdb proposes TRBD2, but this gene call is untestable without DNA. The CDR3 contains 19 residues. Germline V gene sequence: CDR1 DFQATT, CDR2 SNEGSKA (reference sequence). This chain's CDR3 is CSARMAGLAGRSQADEQYF.

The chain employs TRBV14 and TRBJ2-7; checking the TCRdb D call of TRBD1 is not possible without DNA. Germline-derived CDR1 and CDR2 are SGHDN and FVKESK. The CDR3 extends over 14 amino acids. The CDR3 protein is CASSLTGVTYEQYF.

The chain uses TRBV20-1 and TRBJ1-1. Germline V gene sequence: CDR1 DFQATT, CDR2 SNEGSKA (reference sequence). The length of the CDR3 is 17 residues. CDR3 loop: CSARDLAEIRWDTEAFF.

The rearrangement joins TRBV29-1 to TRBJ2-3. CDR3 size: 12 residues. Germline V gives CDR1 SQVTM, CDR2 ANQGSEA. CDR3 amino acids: CSVRTDTDTQYF.

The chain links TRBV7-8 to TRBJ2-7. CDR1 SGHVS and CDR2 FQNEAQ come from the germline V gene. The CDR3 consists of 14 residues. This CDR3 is CASSQTGSSYEQYF. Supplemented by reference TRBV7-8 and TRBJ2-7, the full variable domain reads GAGVSQSPRYKVAKRGQDVALRCDPISGHVSLFWYQQALGQGPEFLTYFQNEAQLDKSGLPSDRFFAERPEGSVSTLKIQRTQQEDSAVYLCASSQTGSSYEQYFGPGTRLTVT.

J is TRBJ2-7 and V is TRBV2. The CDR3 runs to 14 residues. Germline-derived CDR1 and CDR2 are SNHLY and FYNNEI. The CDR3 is CASSDRHSTYEQYF.